A selection of T cell receptor beta chains follows, all from one sample in a study of T-cell reconstitution after alpha-beta-depleted transplantation in children. A single record per CDR3 protein comes from TCRdb applying MiXCR to the PCR reads. The sample includes hundreds of thousands of distinct CDR3 sequences, over 15% of them seen just once. The specimen was PBMCs from the stem cell graft donor, collected from the stem cell graft. These receptor sequences come from a human donor who donated a stem cell graft to a child with acute myeloid leukemia. CDR3s include the opening cysteine and the closing phenylalanine or tryptophan. D genes are given only for firm matches. Clone size, where shown, is once, few, many, or a class for clones that have expanded.

>16|many|.|TRBV29-1|TRBJ2-1
CSVIRAPQGSYNEQFF
TGCAGCGTTATTCGGGCGCCACAGGGTTCCTACAATGAGCAGTTCTTC
>17|.|.|TRBV12-3/TRBV12-4|TRBJ2-2
CASSSNRDTPNTGELFF
TGTGCCAGCAGTTCAAACCGGGACACCCCTAACACCGGGGAGCTGTTTTTT
>15|.|TRBD1|TRBV6-1|TRBJ2-7
CASSPSMTGWYEQYF
TGTGCCAGCAGTCCGAGCATGACAGGGTGGTACGAGCAGTACTTC
>14|many|.|TRBV20-1|TRBJ2-2
CSAEGAPFTGELFF
TGCAGTGCCGAGGGAGCTCCCTTCACCGGGGAGCTGTTTTTT
>17|few|TRBD2|TRBV5-1|TRBJ2-1
CASSFGTSGGPQSEQFF
TGCGCCAGCAGCTTCGGGACTAGCGGGGGCCCTCAGAGTGAGCAGTTCTTC
>14|.|TRBD2|TRBV19|TRBJ2-3
CASSVRGGRDTQYF
TGTGCCAGTAGTGTTCGGGGGGGTCGAGATACGCAGTATTTT
>16|many|.|TRBV20-1|TRBJ1-4
CSAREDGGRVNEKLFF
TGCAGTGCTAGAGAGGATGGAGGAAGGGTTAATGAAAAACTGTTTTTT
>18|few|.|TRBV6-1|TRBJ2-1
CASTRDSPSIASYNEQFF
TGTGCCAGCACCCGTGACAGTCCTAGCATCGCCTCCTACAATGAGCAGTTCTTC
>15|many|TRBD1|TRBV7-2|TRBJ2-5
CASSLADRGQETQYF
TGTGCCAGCAGCTTAGCGGACAGGGGTCAAGAGACCCAGTACTTC
>14|few|.|TRBV5-5|TRBJ1-1
CASSSEGVNTEAFF
TGTGCCAGCAGCTCCGAGGGGGTCAACACTGAAGCTTTCTTT
>14|many|.|TRBV29-1|TRBJ1-5
CSVGSTEPNQPQHF
TGCAGCGTTGGATCCACCGAGCCTAATCAGCCCCAGCATTTT
>16|few|TRBD2|TRBV7-2|TRBJ2-3
CASSSKLAGGRDTQYF
TGTGCCAGCAGCTCAAAACTAGCGGGGGGGCGCGATACGCAGTATTTT
>15|.|.|TRBV24-1|TRBJ2-2
CATSREPLVPGELFF
TGTGCCACCAGCAGGGAACCGCTAGTTCCCGGGGAGCTGTTTTTT
>15|few|.|TRBV18|TRBJ2-2
CASSPPSIGPGELFF
TGTGCCAGCTCACCACCGTCGATCGGTCCCGGGGAGCTGTTTTTT
>13|many|.|TRBV9|TRBJ1-2
CASRGGEYYGYTF
TGTGCCAGCAGGGGCGGAGAATACTATGGCTACACCTTC
>13|many|.|TRBV20-1|TRBJ2-7
CSARGQAAAEQYF
TGCAGTGCTAGAGGACAGGCCGCAGCCGAGCAGTACTTC
>13|once|.|TRBV25-1|TRBJ2-2
CASGNPGAGELFF
TGTGCCAGCGGAAATCCAGGGGCCGGGGAGCTGTTTTTT
>15|.|TRBD2|TRBV10-3|TRBJ2-3
CAISDPGGDTDTQYF
TGTGCCATCAGTGACCCGGGAGGAGACACAGATACGCAGTATTTT
>16|many|.|TRBV6-1|TRBJ1-3
CASRKRVGNPGNTIYF
TGTGCCAGCAGAAAGAGGGTGGGGAATCCTGGAAACACCATATATTTT
>11|many|.|TRBV20-1|TRBJ1-2
CSATTPDGYTF
TGCAGTGCAACGACCCCCGATGGCTACACCTTC
>11|.|TRBD1|TRBV9|TRBJ2-3
CASSAGTGQYF
TGTGCCAGCAGCGCTGGGACAGGGCAGTATTTT
>13|.|TRBD1|TRBV7-2|TRBJ2-1
CASRRTGGSEQFF
TGTGCCAGCAGGCGGACAGGGGGCAGTGAGCAGTTCTTC
>13|many|.|TRBV20-1|TRBJ1-2
CSARDEETGSGTF
TGCAGTGCTAGAGACGAGGAGACAGGTTCAGGCACCTTC
>13|few|.|TRBV12-3/TRBV12-4|TRBJ1-1
CASLDSTNTEAFF
TGTGCCAGCCTGGACAGCACGAACACTGAAGCTTTCTTT
>15|few|TRBD1|TRBV27|TRBJ2-1
CASSLTGGVYNEQFF
TGTGCCAGCAGTTTAACAGGGGGTGTATACAATGAGCAGTTCTTC
>15|many|TRBD1|TRBV20-1|TRBJ2-1
CSARDPGQGYNEQFF
TGCAGTGCTAGAGATCCGGGACAGGGGTACAATGAGCAGTTCTTC
>14|many|TRBD1|TRBV7-9|TRBJ2-7
CASSLVGQAYEQYF
TGTGCCAGCAGCTTAGTAGGACAGGCCTACGAGCAGTACTTC
>13|.|.|TRBV4-2|TRBJ2-3
CASSQGLGDTQYF
TGTGCCAGCAGCCAAGGCCTAGGAGATACGCAGTATTTT
>13|few|.|TRBV9|TRBJ2-1
CASSATTQDEQFF
TGTGCCAGCAGCGCGACGACCCAGGATGAGCAGTTCTTC
>15|.|.|TRBV10-3|TRBJ2-2
CAISGGQTNTGELFF
TGTGCCATCAGTGGAGGACAGACGAACACCGGGGAGCTGTTTTTT
>13|many|.|TRBV29-1|TRBJ2-7
CSVQGGSSYEQYF
TGCAGCGTTCAAGGTGGGAGCTCCTACGAGCAGTACTTC
>15|few|TRBD2|TRBV28|TRBJ2-1
CASSQLAGGPNEQFF
TGTGCCAGCAGCCAACTAGCGGGGGGACCAAATGAGCAGTTCTTC
>14|.|.|TRBV6-1|TRBJ1-5
CASSPPGVRQPQHF
TGTGCCAGCAGCCCCCCGGGGGTGCGACAGCCCCAGCATTTT
>15|few|.|TRBV6-1|TRBJ2-7
CASTTTGALSYEQYF
TGTGCCAGCACCACAACAGGCGCACTCTCCTACGAGCAGTACTTC
>18|.|TRBD1|TRBV20-1|TRBJ1-5
CSARGGTGELLSNQPQHF
TGCAGTGCTAGGGGGGGGACAGGAGAACTTTTGAGCAATCAGCCCCAGCATTTT
>12|many|.|TRBV20-1|TRBJ1-1
CSGGDWGTEAFF
TGCAGTGGCGGGGATTGGGGCACTGAAGCTTTCTTT
>11|many|.|TRBV20-1|TRBJ1-1
CSAQGNTEAFF
TGCAGTGCGCAGGGGAACACTGAAGCTTTCTTT
>12|.|.|TRBV20-1|TRBJ1-1
CSTSRRGTEAFF
TGCAGTACTAGCAGGCGTGGGACTGAAGCTTTCTTT
>13|few|.|TRBV25-1|TRBJ1-1
CASSEWGDSKAFF
TGTGCCAGCAGTGAATGGGGTGACAGTAAAGCTTTCTTT
>13|.|TRBD1|TRBV6-2/TRBV6-3|TRBJ1-5
CASTPIGGQSHHF
TGTGCCAGCACCCCCATCGGGGGACAGAGTCATCATTTT
>11|many|TRBD1|TRBV20-1|TRBJ1-1
CSARQGPSAFF
TGCAGTGCCCGACAGGGACCCTCGGCTTTCTTT
>14|many|.|TRBV7-2|TRBJ1-2
CASSLAAANYGYTF
TGTGCCAGCAGCTTAGCGGCGGCTAACTATGGCTACACCTTC
>14|few|TRBD2|TRBV9|TRBJ2-1
CASSVGRGSVEQFF
TGTGCCAGCAGCGTAGGGCGGGGGAGTGTTGAGCAGTTCTTC
>11|many|.|TRBV5-1|TRBJ2-1
CATTISNEQFF
TGCGCCACCACAATTTCCAATGAGCAGTTCTTC
>15|.|TRBD2|TRBV2|TRBJ2-2
CARSLAGPYTGELFF
TGTGCCAGATCACTAGCGGGGCCTTACACCGGGGAGCTGTTTTTT
>13|few|.|TRBV29-1|TRBJ2-2
CSVEGDHTGELFF
TGCAGCGTTGAGGGGGACCACACCGGGGAGCTGTTTTTT
>16|.|TRBD1|TRBV5-5|TRBJ2-5
CASSFGQGVDLGTQYF
TGTGCCAGCAGCTTTGGACAGGGGGTGGACCTTGGGACCCAGTACTTC
>18|.|TRBD1|TRBV12-3/TRBV12-4|TRBJ2-7
CASSYSRTGSGRSYEQYF
TGTGCCAGCAGTTACTCTAGGACAGGGTCTGGGCGTTCCTACGAGCAGTACTTC
>12|many|.|TRBV7-2|TRBJ1-2
CASSLYNYGYTF
TGTGCCAGCAGCTTATATAACTATGGCTACACCTTC
>14|many|.|TRBV20-1|TRBJ2-7
CSARDAADPYEQYF
TGCAGTGCTAGAGATGCAGCTGATCCCTACGAGCAGTACTTC
>15|few|TRBD1|TRBV20-1|TRBJ1-2
CSARDGTVFNYGYTF
TGCAGTGCTAGAGATGGGACAGTTTTTAACTATGGCTACACCTTC
>14|few|.|TRBV11-2|TRBJ1-1
CASSKGLLNTEAFF
TGTGCCAGCAGCAAAGGACTGCTGAACACTGAAGCTTTCTTT
>15|many|.|TRBV20-1|TRBJ1-1
CSARETTRLNTEAFF
TGCAGTGCTAGAGAAACGACAAGATTGAACACTGAAGCTTTCTTT
>12|many|.|TRBV13|TRBJ1-2
CASSYGVKGYTF
TGTGCCAGCAGCTACGGGGTTAAGGGCTACACCTTC
>14|.|TRBD1|TRBV7-2|TRBJ2-7
CASSPGQGRDEQYF
TGTGCCAGCAGCCCTGGACAGGGTAGGGACGAGCAGTACTTC